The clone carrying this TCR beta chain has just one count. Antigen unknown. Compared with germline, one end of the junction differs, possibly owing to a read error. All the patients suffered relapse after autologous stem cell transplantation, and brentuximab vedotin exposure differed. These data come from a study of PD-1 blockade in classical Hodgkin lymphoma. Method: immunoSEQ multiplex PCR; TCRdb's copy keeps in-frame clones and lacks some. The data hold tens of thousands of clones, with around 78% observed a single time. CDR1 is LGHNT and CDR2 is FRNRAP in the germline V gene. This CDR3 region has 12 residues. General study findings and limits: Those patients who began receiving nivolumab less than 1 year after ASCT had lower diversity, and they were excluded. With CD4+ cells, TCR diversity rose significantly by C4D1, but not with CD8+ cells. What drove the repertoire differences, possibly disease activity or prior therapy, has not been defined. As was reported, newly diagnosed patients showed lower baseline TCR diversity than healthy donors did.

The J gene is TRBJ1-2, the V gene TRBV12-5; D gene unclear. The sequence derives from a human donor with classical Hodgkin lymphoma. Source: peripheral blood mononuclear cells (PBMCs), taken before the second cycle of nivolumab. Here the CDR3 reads CASGLAPGIKVF. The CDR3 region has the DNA TGTGCTAGTGGTTTGGCTCCGGGGATTAAAGTCTTC. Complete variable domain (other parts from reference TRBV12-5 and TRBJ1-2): DARVTQTPRHKVTEMGQEVTMRCQPILGHNTVFWYRQTMMQGLELLAYFRNRAPLDDSGMPKDRFSAEMPDATLATLKIQPSEPRDSAVYFCASGLAPGIKVFGSGTRLTVV.